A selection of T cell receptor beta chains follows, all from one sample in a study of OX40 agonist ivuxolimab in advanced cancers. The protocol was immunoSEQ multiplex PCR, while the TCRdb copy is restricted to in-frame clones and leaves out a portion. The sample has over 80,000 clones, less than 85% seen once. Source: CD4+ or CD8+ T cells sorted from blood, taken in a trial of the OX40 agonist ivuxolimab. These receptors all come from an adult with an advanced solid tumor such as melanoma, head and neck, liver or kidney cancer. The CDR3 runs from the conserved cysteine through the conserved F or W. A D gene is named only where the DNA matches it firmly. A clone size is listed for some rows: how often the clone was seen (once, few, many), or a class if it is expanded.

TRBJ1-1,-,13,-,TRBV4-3,TGCGCCAGCAGCCAGGCAGGGAAAACTGAAGCTTTCTTT,CASSQAGKTEAFF
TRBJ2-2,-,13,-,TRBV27,TGTGCCAGCAGCCTTTCAAATTTCGGGGAGCTGTTTTTT,CASSLSNFGELFF
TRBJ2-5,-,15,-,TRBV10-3,TGTGCCATCAGTGAGTCGGACAAGGTTAAAGAGACCCAGTACTTC,CAISESDKVKETQYF
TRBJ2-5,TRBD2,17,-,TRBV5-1,TGCGCCAGCAGCTTGGGGCTAGCGGGAGGATCCCAAGAGACCCAGTACTTC,CASSLGLAGGSQETQYF
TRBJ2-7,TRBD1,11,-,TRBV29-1,TGCAGCGTCGTCAGGGGGCCCGAGCAGTACTTC,CSVVRGPEQYF
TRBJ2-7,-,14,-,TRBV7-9,TGTGCCAGCAGCTTATTAGGCAGCTCCTACGAGCAGTACTTC,CASSLLGSSYEQYF
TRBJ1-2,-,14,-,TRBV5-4,TGTGCCAGCAGCCCTGACGCGACATCCAATGGCTACACCTTC,CASSPDATSNGYTF
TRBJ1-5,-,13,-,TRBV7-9,TGTGCCAGCAGCCGGGACGGAAATCAGCCCCAGCATTTT,CASSRDGNQPQHF
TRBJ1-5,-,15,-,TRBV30,TGTGCCTGGAGTCTAACGGGGGGGAGCAATCAGCCCCAGCATTTT,CAWSLTGGSNQPQHF
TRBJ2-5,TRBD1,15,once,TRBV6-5,TGTGCCAGCAGTTACGGACAGGGCCCCCAAGAGACCCAGTACTTC,CASSYGQGPQETQYF
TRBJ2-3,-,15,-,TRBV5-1,TGCGCCAGCAGCTTGGCCGGGGTTAACACAGATACGCAGTATTTT,CASSLAGVNTDTQYF
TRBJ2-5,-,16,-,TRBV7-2,TGTGCCAGCAGCTTAGGGAGCAGGGGCCGGGAAGAGACCCAGTACTTC,CASSLGSRGREETQYF
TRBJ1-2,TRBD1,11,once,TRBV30,TGTGCCTCGGGACAGAACTATGGCTACACCTTC,CASGQNYGYTF
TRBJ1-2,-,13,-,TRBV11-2,TGTGCCAGCAGCTTGAACAGGGCTCCTGGCTACACCTTC,CASSLNRAPGYTF